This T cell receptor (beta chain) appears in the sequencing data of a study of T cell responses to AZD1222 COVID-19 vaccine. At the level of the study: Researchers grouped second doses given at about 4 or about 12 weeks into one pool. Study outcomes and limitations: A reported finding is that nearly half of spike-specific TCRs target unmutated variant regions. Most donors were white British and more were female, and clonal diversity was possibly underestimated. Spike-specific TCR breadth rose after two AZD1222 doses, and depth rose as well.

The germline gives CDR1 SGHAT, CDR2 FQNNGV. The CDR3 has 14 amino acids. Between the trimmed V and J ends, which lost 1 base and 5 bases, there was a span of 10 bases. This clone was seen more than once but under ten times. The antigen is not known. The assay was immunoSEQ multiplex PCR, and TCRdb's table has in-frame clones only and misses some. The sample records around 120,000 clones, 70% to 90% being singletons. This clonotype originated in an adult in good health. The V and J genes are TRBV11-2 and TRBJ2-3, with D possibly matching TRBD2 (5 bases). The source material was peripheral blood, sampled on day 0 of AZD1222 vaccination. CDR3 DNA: TGTGCCAGCAGCTTAGGGACTGCCAGAGATACGCAGTATTTT. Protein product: CASSLGTARDTQYF.